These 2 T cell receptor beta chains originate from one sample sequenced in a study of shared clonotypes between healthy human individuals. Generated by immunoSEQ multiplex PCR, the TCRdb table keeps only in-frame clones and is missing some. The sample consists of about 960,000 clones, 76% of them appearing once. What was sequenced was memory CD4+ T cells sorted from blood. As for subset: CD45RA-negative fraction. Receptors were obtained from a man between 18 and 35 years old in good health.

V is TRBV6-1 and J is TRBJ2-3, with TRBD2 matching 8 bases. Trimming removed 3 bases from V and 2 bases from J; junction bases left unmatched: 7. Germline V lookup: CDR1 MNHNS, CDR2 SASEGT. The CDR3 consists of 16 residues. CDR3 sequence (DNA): TGTGCCAGCAGTGACACGACGGGAGGGTCCACAGATACGCAGTATTTT. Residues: CASSDTTGGSTDTQYF.

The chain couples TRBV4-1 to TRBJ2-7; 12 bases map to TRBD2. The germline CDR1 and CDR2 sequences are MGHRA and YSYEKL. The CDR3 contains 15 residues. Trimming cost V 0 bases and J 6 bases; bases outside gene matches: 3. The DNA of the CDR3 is TGCGCCAGCAGCCAAGATCCTAGCGGGAGGGTCGAGCAGTACTTC. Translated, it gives CASSQDPSGRVEQYF.